The source of this TCR beta chain is a study of shared clonotypes between healthy human individuals. For the study at large: A donor's plate count was three for CD4 naive and three for CD4 memory; CD8 naive had two and CD8 memory one.

Trimming left V 2 bases short and J 4 bases short, with 13 bases between. CDR1 and CDR2 from the germline V gene are SNHLY and FYNNEI. The CDR3 runs 15 residues. The protocol was immunoSEQ multiplex PCR, while the TCRdb copy is restricted to in-frame clones and leaves out a portion. The table includes 1,500,000 or so clones, approximately 98.5% detected once. Sequencing was carried out using naive CD4+ T cells sorted from blood. Regarding subset: CD45RA+ positively selected. The chain couples TRBV2 to TRBJ2-3, with D unresolved. The clonotype was recovered from a man in his thirties or forties in good health. The CDR3 region is CASSERVGIPDTQYF. The CDR3 DNA is TGTGCCAGCAGTGAAAGGGTGGGGATCCCAGATACGCAGTATTTT. The full variable domain, completed using reference TRBV2 and TRBJ2-3, is EPEVTQTPSHQVTQMGQEVILRCVPISNHLYFYWYRQILGQKVEFLVSFYNNEISEKSEIFDDQFSVERPDGSNFTLKIRSTKLEDSAMYFCASSERVGIPDTQYFGPGTRLTVL.